This T cell receptor beta chain was recovered during a study of cytomegalovirus exposure and HLA in healthy donors. Study overall: A prior study identified 120 million or so unique TCR beta sequences from about 179 million T cells. General study findings and limits: A link between a missense DCLRE1C variant and TCR beta V- and J-gene trimming emerged from a later analysis. Several V segments, TRBV6-2 and TRBV6-3 among them, could not be told apart and were dropped. From TCR beta sequences, most subjects' HLA-A and HLA-B alleles were reportedly predicted accurately.

In regard to this clone: What it binds is unknown.

Primers for the PCR totalled 60 Vbeta and 13 Jbeta. Generated by immunoSEQ multiplex PCR, the TCRdb table keeps only in-frame clones and is missing some. The table includes more than 70,000 clones, over 65% detected once. Germline CDR1 ENHRY, CDR2 SYGVKD. The length of the CDR3 is 13 residues. Trimming removed 0 bases from V and 5 bases from J, with 5 bases in between. The chain couples TRBV10-3 to TRBJ1-5; no reliable D call. What was sequenced was PBMCs. This clonotype was sampled from a man in his fifties in good health and CMV-seropositive. The CDR3 sequence is CAISESRDQPQHF. The CDR3 DNA reads as TGTGCCATCAGTGAGTCGCGGGATCAGCCCCAGCATTTT.